The T cell receptor beta chain described here comes from a study of cytomegalovirus exposure and HLA in healthy donors. Deletions cut 5 bases from V and 0 bases from J, with 8 bases between. This CDR3 contains 15 residues. Germline V gene data show CDR1 as LNHNV and CDR2 as YYDKDF (reference sequence). 60 Vbeta and 13 Jbeta primers were used in PCR. Generated by immunoSEQ multiplex PCR, the TCRdb table keeps only in-frame clones and is missing some. This table has 100,000 to 150,000 clones, under 90% appearing once. The sequence was obtained from a woman between 40 and 50 years old in good health and CMV-seronegative. Material for sequencing was PBMCs. The chain recombines TRBV15 with TRBJ1-6; D gene unclear. The CDR3 loop is CATSPRGSYNSPLHF. CDR3 coding DNA: TGTGCCACCAGCCCCCGCGGCTCCTATAATTCACCCCTCCACTTT.